This T cell receptor (beta chain) was obtained from a study of blood T cells in healthy people across ages. Notes on the study in general: Fewer expanded clones and more diversity marked long-lived versus aged donors.

A second PCR of roughly 6 to 12 cycles used a sample-barcoded 5' primer and a J-beta primer mix. TCRdb fed the 5' RACE reads into MiXCR, producing one record per CDR3 protein. The table lists over 1,500,000 distinct CDR3 sequences, around half of them singletons. In the case of this clonotype: The antigen remains undetermined.

V was cut by 4 bases and J by 10 bases, with 23 bases left in between. CDR1 and CDR2 from the germline V gene are SQVTM and ANQGSEA. There are 14 residues in the CDR3. The rearrangement links TRBV29-1 to TRBJ2-7; D possibly corresponds to TRBD2 (6 bases). The receptor comes from a woman in her 40s in good health. The source material was blood. CDR3 in DNA: TGCAGCGTTGGTTGGGCAAGCGCTAGGGAGGCCCAGTACTTC. This translates into CSVGWASAREAQYF.